One TCR beta chain is described in this entry. These data come from a study of glioma-infiltrating T cells. Using RNA template, CDR3s of TCR alpha and beta were amplified with iRepertoire arm-PCR. Each CDR3 protein gets one entry after TCRdb re-called the multiplex PCR reads with MiXCR. The sample consists of around 120,000 distinct CDR3 sequences, roughly a quarter of them appearing once. The germline V gene has CDR1 KGHSH and CDR2 LQKENI. Trimming left V 4 bases short and J 0 bases short, with 9 bases between. The CDR3 totals 14 residues. The chain joins TRBV18 to TRBJ1-1; the D is unclear. The sequence was collected from a human donor with low-grade glioma or glioblastoma, undergoing nonglioma brain surgery, or in good health (not recorded which). The specimen sequenced was glioma tissue, nonneoplastic brain tissue, or PBMCs (not recorded which). The CDR3 reads CASSLPPVNTEAFF. CDR3 DNA sequence: TGTGCCAGCTCACTTCCGCCAGTGAACACTGAAGCTTTCTTT.